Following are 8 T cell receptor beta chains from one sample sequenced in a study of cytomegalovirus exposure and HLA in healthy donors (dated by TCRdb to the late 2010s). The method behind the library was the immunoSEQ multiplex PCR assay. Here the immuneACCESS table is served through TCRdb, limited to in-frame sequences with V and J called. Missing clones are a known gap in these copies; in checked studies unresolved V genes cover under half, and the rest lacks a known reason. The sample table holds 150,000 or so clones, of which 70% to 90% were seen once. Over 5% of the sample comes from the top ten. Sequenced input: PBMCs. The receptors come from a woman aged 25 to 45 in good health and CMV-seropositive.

This chain's CDR3 is CASTPNRGYNEQFF. The CDR3 DNA reads as TGTGCCAGCACCCCTAACCGGGGGTACAATGAGCAGTTCTTC. The chain carries TRBV11-2 and TRBJ2-1; D possibly corresponds to TRBD2 (6 bases). Trimming cost V 7 bases and J 4 bases, with 14 bases left between them. The CDR3 spans 14 residues. Germline CDR1 reads SGHAT; CDR2 reads FQNNGV.

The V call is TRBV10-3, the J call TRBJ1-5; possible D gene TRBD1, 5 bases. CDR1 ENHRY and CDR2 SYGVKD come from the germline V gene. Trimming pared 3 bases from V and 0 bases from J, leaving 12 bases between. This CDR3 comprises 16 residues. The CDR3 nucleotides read TGTGCCATCAGTGACCAGGGCGGGAATAGCAATCAGCCCCAGCATTTT. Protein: CAISDQGGNSNQPQHF.

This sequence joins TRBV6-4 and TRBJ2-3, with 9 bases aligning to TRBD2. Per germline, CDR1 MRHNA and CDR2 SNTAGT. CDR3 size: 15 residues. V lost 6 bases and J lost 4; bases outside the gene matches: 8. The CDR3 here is CASSSGGRGSDTQYF. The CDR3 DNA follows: TGTGCCAGCAGCTCCGGCGGGAGGGGGTCAGATACGCAGTATTTT.

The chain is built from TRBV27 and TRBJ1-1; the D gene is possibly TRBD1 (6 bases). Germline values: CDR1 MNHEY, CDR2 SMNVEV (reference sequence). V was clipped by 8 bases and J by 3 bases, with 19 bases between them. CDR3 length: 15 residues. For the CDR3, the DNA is TGTGCCAGCTTCGCCCTCGACAGGCCCTACACTGAAGCTTTCTTT. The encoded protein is CASFALDRPYTEAFF.

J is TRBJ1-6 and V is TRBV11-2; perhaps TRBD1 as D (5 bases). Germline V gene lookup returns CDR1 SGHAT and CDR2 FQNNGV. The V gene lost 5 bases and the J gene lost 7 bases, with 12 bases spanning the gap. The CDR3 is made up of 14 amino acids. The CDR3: CASSPRRGNSPLHF. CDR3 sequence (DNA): TGTGCCAGCAGCCCCCGACGGGGGAATTCACCCCTCCACTTT.

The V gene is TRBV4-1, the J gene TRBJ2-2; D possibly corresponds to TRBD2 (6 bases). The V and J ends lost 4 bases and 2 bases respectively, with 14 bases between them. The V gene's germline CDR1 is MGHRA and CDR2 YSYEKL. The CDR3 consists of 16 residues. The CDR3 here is CASSLSQLANTGELFF. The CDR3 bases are TGCGCCAGCAGCCTCTCCCAACTAGCTAACACCGGGGAGCTGTTTTTT.

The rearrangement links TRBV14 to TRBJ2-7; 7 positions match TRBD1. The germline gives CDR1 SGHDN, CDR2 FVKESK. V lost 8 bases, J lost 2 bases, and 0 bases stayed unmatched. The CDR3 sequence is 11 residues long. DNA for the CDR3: TGTGCCAGCGGACAGGCCTACGAGCAGTACTTC. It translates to CASGQAYEQYF.

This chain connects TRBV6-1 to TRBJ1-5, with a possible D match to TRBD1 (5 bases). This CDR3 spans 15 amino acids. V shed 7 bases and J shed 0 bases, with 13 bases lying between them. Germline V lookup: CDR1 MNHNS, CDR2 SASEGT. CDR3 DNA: TGTGCCAGCAACCCCGGACAAAATAGCAATCAGCCCCAGCATTTT. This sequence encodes CASNPGQNSNQPQHF.